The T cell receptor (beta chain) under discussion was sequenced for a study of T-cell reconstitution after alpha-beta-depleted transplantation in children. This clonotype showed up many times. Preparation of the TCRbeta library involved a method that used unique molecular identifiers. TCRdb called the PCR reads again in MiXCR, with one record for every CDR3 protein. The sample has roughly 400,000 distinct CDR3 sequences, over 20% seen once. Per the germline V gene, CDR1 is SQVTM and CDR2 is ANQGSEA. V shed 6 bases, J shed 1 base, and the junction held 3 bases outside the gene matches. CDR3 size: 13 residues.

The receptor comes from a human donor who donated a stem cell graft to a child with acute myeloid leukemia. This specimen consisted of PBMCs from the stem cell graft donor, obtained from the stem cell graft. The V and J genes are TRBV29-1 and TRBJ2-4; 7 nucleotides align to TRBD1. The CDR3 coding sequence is TGCAGCGTCATGGACAGGGCCAAAAACATTCAGTACTTC. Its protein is CSVMDRAKNIQYF.